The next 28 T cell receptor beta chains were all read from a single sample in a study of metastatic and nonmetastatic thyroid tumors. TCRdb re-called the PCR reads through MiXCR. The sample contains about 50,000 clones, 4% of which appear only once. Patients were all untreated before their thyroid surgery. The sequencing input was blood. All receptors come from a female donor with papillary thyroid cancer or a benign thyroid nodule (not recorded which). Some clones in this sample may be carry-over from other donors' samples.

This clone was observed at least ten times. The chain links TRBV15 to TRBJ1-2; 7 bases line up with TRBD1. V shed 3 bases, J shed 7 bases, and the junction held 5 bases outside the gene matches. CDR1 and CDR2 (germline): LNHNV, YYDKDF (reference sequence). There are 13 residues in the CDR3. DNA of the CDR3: TGTGCCACCAGCAGTAGACAGGGTCTTGGCTACACCTTC. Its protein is CATSSRQGLGYTF.

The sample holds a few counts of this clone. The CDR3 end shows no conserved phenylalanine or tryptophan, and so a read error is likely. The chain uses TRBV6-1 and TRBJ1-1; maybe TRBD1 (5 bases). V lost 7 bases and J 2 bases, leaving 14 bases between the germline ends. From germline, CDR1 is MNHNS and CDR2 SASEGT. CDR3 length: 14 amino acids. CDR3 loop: CASNYLGGNTEAFL. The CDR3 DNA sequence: TGTGCCAGCAACTACCTCGGGGGTAACACTGAAGCTTTCCTT.

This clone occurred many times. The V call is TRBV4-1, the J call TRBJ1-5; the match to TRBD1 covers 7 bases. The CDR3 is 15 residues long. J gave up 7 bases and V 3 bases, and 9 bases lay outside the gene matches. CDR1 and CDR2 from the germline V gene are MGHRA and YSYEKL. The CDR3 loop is CASSQDRQGSQPQHF. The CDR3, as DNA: TGCGCCAGCAGCCAGGACAGACAGGGATCCCAGCCCCAGCATTTT.

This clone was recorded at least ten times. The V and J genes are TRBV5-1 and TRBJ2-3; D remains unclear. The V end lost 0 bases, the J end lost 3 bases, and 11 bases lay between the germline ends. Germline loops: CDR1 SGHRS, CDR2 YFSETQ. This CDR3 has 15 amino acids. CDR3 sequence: CASSLDPKGTDTQYF. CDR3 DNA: TGCGCCAGCAGCTTGGACCCTAAAGGGACAGATACGCAGTATTTT.

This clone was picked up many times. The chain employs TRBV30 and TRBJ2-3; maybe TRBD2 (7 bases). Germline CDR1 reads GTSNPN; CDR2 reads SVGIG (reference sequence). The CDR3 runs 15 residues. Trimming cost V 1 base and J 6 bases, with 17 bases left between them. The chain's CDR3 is CAWSERGGAVDTQYF. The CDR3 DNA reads TGTGCCTGGAGTGAAAGGGGGGGAGCGGTTGATACGCAGTATTTT.

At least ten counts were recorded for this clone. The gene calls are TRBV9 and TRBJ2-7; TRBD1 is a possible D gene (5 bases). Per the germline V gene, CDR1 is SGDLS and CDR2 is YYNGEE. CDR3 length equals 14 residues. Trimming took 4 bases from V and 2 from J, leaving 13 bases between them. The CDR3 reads CASSKTTVTYEQYF. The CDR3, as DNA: TGTGCCAGCAGCAAAACGACAGTGACCTACGAGCAGTACTTC.

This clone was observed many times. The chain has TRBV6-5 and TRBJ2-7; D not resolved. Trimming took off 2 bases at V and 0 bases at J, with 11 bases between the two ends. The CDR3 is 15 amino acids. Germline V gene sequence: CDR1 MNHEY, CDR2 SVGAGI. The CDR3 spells CASSYGTSDSYEQYF. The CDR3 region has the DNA TGTGCCAGCAGTTACGGCACCAGTGACTCCTACGAGCAGTACTTC.

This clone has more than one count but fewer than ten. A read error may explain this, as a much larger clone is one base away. The CDR3 region has the DNA TGTTCCAGCAGCTTAGGTGGGGCACTTCCGTATTTT. Its protein is CSSSLGGALPYF. The chain employs TRBV7-9 and TRBJ2-3; D may be TRBD1 (5 bases). The CDR3 length is 12 residues. CDR1 is SEHNR and CDR2 is FQNEAQ in the germline V gene (reference sequence). Complete variable domain (other parts from reference TRBV7-9 and TRBJ2-3): DTGVSQNPRHKITKRGQNVTFRCDPISEHNRLYWYRQTLGQGPEFLTYFQNEAQLEKSRLLSDRFSAERPKGSFSTLEIQRTEQGDSAMYLCSSSLGGALPYFGPGTRLTVL.

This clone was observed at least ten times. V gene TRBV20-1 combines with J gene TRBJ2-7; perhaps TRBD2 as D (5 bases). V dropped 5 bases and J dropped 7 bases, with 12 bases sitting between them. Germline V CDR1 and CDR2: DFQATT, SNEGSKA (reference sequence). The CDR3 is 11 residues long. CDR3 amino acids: CSAGLKREQYF. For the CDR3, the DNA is TGCAGTGCTGGATTAAAGCGGGAGCAGTACTTC.

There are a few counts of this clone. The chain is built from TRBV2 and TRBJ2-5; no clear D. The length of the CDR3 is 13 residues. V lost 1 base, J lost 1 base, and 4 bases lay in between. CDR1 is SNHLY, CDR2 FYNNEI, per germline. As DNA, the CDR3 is TGTGCCAGCAGTGAAGATAGCCAAGAGACCCAGTACTTC. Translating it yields CASSEDSQETQYF.

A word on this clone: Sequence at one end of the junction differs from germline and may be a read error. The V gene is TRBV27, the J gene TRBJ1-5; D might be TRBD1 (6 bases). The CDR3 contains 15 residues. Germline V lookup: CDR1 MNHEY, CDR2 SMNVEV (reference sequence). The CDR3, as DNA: TGTGCCAGCACCCAGGGGCCCGAAGCGGATCAACCCCAGCATTTT. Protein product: CASTQGPEADQPQHF.

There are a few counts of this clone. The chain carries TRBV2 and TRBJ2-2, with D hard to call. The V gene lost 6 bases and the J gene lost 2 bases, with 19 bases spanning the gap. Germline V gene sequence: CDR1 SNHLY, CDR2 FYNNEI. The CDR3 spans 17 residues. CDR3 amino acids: CASRLELGCANTGELFF. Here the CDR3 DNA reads TGTGCCAGCAGATTGGAACTCGGGTGCGCTAACACCGGGGAGCTGTTTTTT.

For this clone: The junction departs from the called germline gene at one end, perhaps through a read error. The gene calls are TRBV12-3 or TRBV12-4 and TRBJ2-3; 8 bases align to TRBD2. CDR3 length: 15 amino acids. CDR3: CASRKREGPAETQYF. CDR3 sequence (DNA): TGTGCCAGCAGAAAACGGGAGGGCCCGGCAGAGACGCAGTATTTT.

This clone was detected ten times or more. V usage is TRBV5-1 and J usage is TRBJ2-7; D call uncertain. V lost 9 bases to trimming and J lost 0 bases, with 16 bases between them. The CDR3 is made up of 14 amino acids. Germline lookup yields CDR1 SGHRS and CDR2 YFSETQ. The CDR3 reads CATRLQASSYEQYF. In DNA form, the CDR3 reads TGCGCCACTCGTCTCCAGGCCAGCTCCTACGAGCAGTACTTC.

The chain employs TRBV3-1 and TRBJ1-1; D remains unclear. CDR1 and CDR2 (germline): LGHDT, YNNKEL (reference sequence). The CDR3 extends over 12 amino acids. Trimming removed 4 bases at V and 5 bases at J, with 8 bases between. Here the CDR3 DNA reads TGTGCCAGCAGCCGTGCAAGGACTGAAGCTTTCTTT. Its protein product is CASSRARTEAFF.

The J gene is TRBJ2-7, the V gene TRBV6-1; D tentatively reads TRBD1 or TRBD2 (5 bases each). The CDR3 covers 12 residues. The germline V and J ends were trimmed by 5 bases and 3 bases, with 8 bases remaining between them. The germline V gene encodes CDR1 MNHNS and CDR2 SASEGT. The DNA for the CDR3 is TGTGCCAGCAGTCGGGACCGCTACGAGCAGTACTTC. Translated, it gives CASSRDRYEQYF.

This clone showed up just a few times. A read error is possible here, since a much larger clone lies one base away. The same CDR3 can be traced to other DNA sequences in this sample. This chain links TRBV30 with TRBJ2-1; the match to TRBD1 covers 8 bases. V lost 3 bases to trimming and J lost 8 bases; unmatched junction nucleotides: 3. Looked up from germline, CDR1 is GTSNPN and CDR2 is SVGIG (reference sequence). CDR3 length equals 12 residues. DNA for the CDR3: TGTGCCTGGAGAAGGGGACAGGATGAGCAGTTCTTC. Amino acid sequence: CAWRRGQDEQFF.

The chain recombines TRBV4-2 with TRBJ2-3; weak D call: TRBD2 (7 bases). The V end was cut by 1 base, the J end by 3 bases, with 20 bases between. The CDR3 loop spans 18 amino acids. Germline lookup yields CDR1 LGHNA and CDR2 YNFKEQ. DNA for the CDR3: TGTGCCAGCAGCCAAGCCCTGGCCCGGGGGGCGGAAACAGATACGCAGTATTTT. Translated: CASSQALARGAETDTQYF.

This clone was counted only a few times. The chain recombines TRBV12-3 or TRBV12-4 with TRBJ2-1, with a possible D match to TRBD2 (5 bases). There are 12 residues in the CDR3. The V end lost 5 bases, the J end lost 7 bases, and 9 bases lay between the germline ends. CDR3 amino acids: CASSGLVNEQFF. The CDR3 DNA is TGTGCCAGCAGTGGACTTGTTAATGAGCAGTTCTTC.

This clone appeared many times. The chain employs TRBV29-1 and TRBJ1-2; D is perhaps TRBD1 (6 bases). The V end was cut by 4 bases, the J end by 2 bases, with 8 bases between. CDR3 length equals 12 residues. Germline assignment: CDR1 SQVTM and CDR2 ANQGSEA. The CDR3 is CSVVGGNYGYTF. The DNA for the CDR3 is TGCAGCGTTGTAGGGGGGAACTATGGCTACACCTTC.

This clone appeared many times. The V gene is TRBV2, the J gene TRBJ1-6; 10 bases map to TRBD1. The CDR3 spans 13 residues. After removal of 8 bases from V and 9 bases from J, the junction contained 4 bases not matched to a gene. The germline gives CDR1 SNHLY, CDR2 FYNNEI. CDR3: CASGDRGGSPLHF. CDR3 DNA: TGTGCCAGCGGGGACAGGGGTGGTTCACCCCTCCACTTT.

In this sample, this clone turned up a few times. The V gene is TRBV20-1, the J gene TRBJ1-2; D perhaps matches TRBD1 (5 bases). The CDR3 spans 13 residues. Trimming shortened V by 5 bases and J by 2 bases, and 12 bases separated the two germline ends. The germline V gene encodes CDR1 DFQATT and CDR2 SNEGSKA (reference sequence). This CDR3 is CSADTGTNYGYTF. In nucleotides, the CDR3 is TGCAGTGCTGATACCGGGACGAACTATGGCTACACCTTC.

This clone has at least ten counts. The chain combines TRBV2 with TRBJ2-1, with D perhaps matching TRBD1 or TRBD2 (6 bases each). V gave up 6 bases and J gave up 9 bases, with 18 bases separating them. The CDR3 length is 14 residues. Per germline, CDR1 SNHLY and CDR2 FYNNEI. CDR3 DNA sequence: TGTGCCAGCAGGGGGGGCGGGATATTTGGTGAGCAGTTCTTC. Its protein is CASRGGGIFGEQFF. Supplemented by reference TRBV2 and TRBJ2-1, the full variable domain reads EPEVTQTPSHQVTQMGQEVILRCVPISNHLYFYWYRQILGQKVEFLVSFYNNEISEKSEIFDDQFSVERPDGSNFTLKIRSTKLEDSAMYFCASRGGGIFGEQFFGPGTRLTVL.

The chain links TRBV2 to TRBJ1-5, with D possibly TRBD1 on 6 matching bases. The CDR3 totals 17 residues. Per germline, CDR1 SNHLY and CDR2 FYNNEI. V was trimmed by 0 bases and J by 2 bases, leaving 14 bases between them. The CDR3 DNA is TGTGCCAGCAGTGAAGCGCGGGTACAGGGTTGCAATCAGCCCCAGCATTTT. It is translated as CASSEARVQGCNQPQHF. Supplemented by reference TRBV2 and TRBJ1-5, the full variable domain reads EPEVTQTPSHQVTQMGQEVILRCVPISNHLYFYWYRQILGQKVEFLVSFYNNEISEKSEIFDDQFSVERPDGSNFTLKIRSTKLEDSAMYFCASSEARVQGCNQPQHFGDGTRLSIL.

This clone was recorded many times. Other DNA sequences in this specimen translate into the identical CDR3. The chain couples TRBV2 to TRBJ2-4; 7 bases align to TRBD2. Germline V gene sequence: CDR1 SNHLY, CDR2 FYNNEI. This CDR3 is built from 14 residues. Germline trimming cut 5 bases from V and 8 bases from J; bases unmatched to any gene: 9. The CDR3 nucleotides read TGTGCCAGCAGTACCGTGCGGGGGTCGGACATTCAGTACTTC. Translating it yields CASSTVRGSDIQYF.

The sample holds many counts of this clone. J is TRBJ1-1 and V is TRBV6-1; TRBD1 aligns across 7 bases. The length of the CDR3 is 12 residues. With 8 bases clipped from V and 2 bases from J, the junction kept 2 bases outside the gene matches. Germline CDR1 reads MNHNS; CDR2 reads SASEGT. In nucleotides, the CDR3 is TGTGCCAGCCGGGACAGTAACACTGAAGCTTTCTTT. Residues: CASRDSNTEAFF.

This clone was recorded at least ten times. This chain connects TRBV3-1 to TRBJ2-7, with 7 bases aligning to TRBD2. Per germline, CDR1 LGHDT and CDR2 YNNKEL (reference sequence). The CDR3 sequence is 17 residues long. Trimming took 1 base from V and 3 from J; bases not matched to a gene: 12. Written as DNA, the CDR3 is TGTGCCAGCAGCCAAGGTAGCGGGTATAAAAAATACTACGAGCAGTACTTC. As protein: CASSQGSGYKKYYEQYF.

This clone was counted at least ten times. CDR3 region: CASSDGRTATNEQFF. The DNA of the CDR3 is TGTGCCAGCAGTGACGGGAGAACGGCCACCAATGAGCAGTTCTTC. The genes are TRBV6-4 and TRBJ2-1; D perhaps matches TRBD2 (5 bases). The CDR3 spans 15 residues. Trimming left V 2 bases short and J 6 bases short, with 14 bases between. Germline V gene sequence: CDR1 MRHNA, CDR2 SNTAGT.